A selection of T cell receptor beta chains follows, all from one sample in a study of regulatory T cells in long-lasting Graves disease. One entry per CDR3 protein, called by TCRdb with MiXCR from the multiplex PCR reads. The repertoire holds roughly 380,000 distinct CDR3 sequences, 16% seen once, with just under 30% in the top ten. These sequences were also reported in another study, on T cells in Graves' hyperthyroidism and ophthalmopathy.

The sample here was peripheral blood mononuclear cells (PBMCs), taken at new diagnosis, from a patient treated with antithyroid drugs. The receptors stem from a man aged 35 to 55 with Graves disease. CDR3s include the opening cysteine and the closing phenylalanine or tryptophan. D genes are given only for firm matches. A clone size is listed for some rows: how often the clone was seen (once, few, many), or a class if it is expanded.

cdr3_nt: TGTGCTAGTGGGATGGATCGGGGACAGGGGGCTGACGGGGAGCTGTTTTTT; cdr3_aa: CASGMDRGQGADGELFF; cdr3_length: 17; d_call: TRBD1; clone_size: few; j_call: TRBJ2-2; v_call: TRBV12-5
cdr3_nt: TGTGCCAGCTCGCTGAGAGGGGATGGCTACACCTTC; cdr3_aa: CASSLRGDGYTF; cdr3_length: 12; d_call: .; clone_size: once; j_call: TRBJ1-2; v_call: TRBV18
cdr3_nt: TGTGCCAGCAGCCAGGAGGGAGGCAACGAAAAACTGTTTTTT; cdr3_aa: CASSQEGGNEKLFF; cdr3_length: 14; d_call: .; clone_size: many; j_call: TRBJ1-4; v_call: TRBV6-1
cdr3_nt: TGTGCCAGCAGGCGGGGGGACACTTACAATGAGCAGTTCTTC; cdr3_aa: CASRRGDTYNEQFF; cdr3_length: 14; d_call: TRBD2; clone_size: .; j_call: TRBJ2-1; v_call: TRBV28
cdr3_nt: TGTGCCACCAGCAGAGATGTGGTGAGACACGAAGAGACCCAGTACTTC; cdr3_aa: CATSRDVVRHEETQYF; cdr3_length: 16; d_call: .; clone_size: many; j_call: TRBJ2-5; v_call: TRBV15
cdr3_nt: TGTGCCAGTAGTATAGGACTAGCGGGGACCTACGAGCAGTACTTC; cdr3_aa: CASSIGLAGTYEQYF; cdr3_length: 15; d_call: TRBD2; clone_size: many; j_call: TRBJ2-7; v_call: TRBV19
cdr3_nt: TGTGCCAGCAGCAAAACCTGGGACTCCTACAATGAGCAGTTCTTC; cdr3_aa: CASSKTWDSYNEQFF; cdr3_length: 15; d_call: .; clone_size: few; j_call: TRBJ2-1; v_call: TRBV3-1
cdr3_nt: TGTGCCAGCAGCTTAGCGTCGGGGAGGCTCCAAGAGACCCAGTACTTC; cdr3_aa: CASSLASGRLQETQYF; cdr3_length: 16; d_call: .; clone_size: few; j_call: TRBJ2-5; v_call: TRBV11-3
cdr3_nt: TGTGCCAGTCTCACCCGAGAGGGATCCGGGGAGCTGTTTTTT; cdr3_aa: CASLTREGSGELFF; cdr3_length: 14; d_call: .; clone_size: .; j_call: TRBJ2-2; v_call: TRBV19
cdr3_nt: TGTGCCAGCAGCTTGTTGGGCGGCAGCTCCTACAATGAGCAGTTCTTC; cdr3_aa: CASSLLGGSSYNEQFF; cdr3_length: 16; d_call: .; clone_size: many; j_call: TRBJ2-1; v_call: TRBV7-8
cdr3_nt: TGCAGTGCCCCGACAGGGGTGAACACTGAAGCTTTCTTT; cdr3_aa: CSAPTGVNTEAFF; cdr3_length: 13; d_call: TRBD1; clone_size: .; j_call: TRBJ1-1; v_call: TRBV20-1
cdr3_nt: TGTGCCAGTAGCTTCATCTGGGGTCTGACTTACTACAATGAGCAGTTCTTC; cdr3_aa: CASSFIWGLTYYNEQFF; cdr3_length: 17; d_call: .; clone_size: .; j_call: TRBJ2-1; v_call: TRBV19
cdr3_nt: TGTGCCAGCAGCGCGTGGGGCAATCAGCCCCAGCATTTT; cdr3_aa: CASSAWGNQPQHF; cdr3_length: 13; d_call: .; clone_size: .; j_call: TRBJ1-5; v_call: TRBV6-1